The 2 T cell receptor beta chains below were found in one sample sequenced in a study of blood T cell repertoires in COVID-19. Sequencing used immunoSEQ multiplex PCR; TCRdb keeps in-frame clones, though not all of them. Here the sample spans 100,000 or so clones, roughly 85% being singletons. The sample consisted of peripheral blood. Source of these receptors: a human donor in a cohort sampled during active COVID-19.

The chain's CDR3 is CASSFTRTGGQTNEKLFF. CDR3 in DNA: TGTGCCAGCAGCTTCACCCGGACAGGGGGCCAAACTAATGAAAAACTGTTTTTT. The chain links TRBV11-2 to TRBJ1-4; the match to TRBD1 covers 11 bases. This CDR3 region has 18 residues. The J segment lost 1 base and the V segment lost 3 bases, leaving 7 bases of the junction unmatched. Germline lookup yields CDR1 SGHAT and CDR2 FQNNGV.

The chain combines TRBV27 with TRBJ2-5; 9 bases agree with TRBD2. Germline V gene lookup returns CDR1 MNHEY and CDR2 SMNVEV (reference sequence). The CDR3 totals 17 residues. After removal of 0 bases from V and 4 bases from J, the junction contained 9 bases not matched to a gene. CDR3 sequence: CASSLSGRLAGPETQYF. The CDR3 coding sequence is TGTGCCAGCAGTTTATCGGGGCGCCTAGCGGGACCAGAGACCCAGTACTTC.